Detailed here is one TCR beta chain. Its antigen is unidentified. The assay was immunoSEQ multiplex PCR, and TCRdb's table has in-frame clones only and misses some. The table has about 90,000 clones, roughly 78% seen once. These data originate in a study of radiotherapy plus CTLA-4 blockade in lung cancer. Study results and caveats: Expansion of tumor-derived TCR clones was observed in blood after radiotherapy plus ipilimumab.

The V and J ends lost 2 bases and 10 bases, in that order; junction bases with no gene match: 7. CDR1 is ENHRY, CDR2 SYGVKD, per germline. The length of the CDR3 is 15 residues. This TCR was recovered from a human donor with non-small cell lung cancer that progressed on radiotherapy plus ipilimumab. This specimen was peripheral blood, taken from a patient treated with radiotherapy plus ipilimumab. The chain employs TRBV10-3 and TRBJ1-6, with TRBD1 matching over 8 bases. CDR3 residues: CAISEGQGKGSPLHF. The CDR3, as DNA: TGTGCCATCAGTGAGGGACAGGGCAAAGGATCACCCCTCCACTTT.